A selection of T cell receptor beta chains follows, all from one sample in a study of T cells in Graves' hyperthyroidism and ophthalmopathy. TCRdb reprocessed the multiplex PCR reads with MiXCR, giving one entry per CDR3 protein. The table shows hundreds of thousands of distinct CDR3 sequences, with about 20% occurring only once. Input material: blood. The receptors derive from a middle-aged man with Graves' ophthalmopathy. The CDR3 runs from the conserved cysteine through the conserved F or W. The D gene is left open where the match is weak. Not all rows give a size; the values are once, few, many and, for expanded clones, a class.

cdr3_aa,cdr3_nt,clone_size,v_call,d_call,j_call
CASRGDVGGYTF,TGCGCCAGCAGGGGAGACGTTGGAGGCTACACCTTC,few,TRBV5-1,NA,TRBJ1-2
CASSERGQGEAFF,TGTGCCAGCAGTGAAAGGGGACAGGGTGAAGCTTTCTTT,few,TRBV6-1,TRBD1,TRBJ1-1
CASTKVGEGTNYGYTF,TGTGCCAGCACCAAAGTGGGGGAGGGAACGAACTATGGCTACACCTTC,NA,TRBV5-4,NA,TRBJ1-2
CASSHRPRATESEQFF,TGCGCCAGCAGCCATAGGCCCAGGGCGACCGAATCCGAGCAGTTCTTC,NA,TRBV4-1,NA,TRBJ2-1
CASSDEETQYF,TGTGCCAGCAGCGATGAAGAGACCCAGTACTTC,few,TRBV7-9,NA,TRBJ2-5
CAWSPTGGTGHGYTF,TGTGCCTGGAGTCCTACAGGCGGGACAGGGCATGGCTACACCTTC,NA,TRBV30,TRBD1,TRBJ1-2
CASSRAIQETQYF,TGTGCCAGCTCACGGGCAATCCAAGAGACCCAGTACTTC,many,TRBV18,NA,TRBJ2-5
CASSQVGNPKTQYF,TGTGCCAGCAGCCAAGTAGGGAATCCCAAGACCCAGTACTTC,many,TRBV3-1,NA,TRBJ2-5
CASSLYGPDTQYF,TGTGCCAGCAGCTTATATGGGCCAGATACGCAGTATTTT,many,TRBV7-2,NA,TRBJ2-3
CASSLGPTNDNEQFF,TGTGCCAGCAGCTTGGGTCCAACCAACGACAATGAGCAGTTCTTC,few,TRBV5-5,NA,TRBJ2-1
CASSPTGLTYEQYF,TGTGCCAGCAGCCCGACCGGCCTCACCTACGAGCAGTACTTC,many,TRBV7-9,NA,TRBJ2-7
CASSPRGRKSYEQYF,TGTGCCAGCAGCCCTAGGGGACGAAAATCCTACGAGCAGTACTTC,many,TRBV28,NA,TRBJ2-7
CASSSRNTDTQYF,TGTGCCAGCAGCTCTCGTAACACAGATACGCAGTATTTT,NA,TRBV5-4,NA,TRBJ2-3
CAGRMSSYNEQFF,TGTGCCGGACGGATGAGCTCCTACAATGAGCAGTTCTTC,NA,TRBV7-9,NA,TRBJ2-1
CASSQAGGGNQPRHF,TGTGCCAGCAGCCAAGCAGGGGGCGGCAATCAGCCCCGGCATTTT,few,TRBV3-1,TRBD1,TRBJ1-5
CASSSRTGIGYEQYF,TGTGCCAGCAGCTCCCGGACAGGGATCGGATACGAGCAGTACTTC,few,TRBV7-9,TRBD1,TRBJ2-7
CASSYDKGSPLHF,TGTGCCAGCAGTTACGATAAGGGGTCACCCCTCCACTTT,few,TRBV27,NA,TRBJ1-6
CASSQAGGGGLYNEQFF,TGTGCCAGCAGTCAAGCTGGGGGAGGTGGGCTCTACAATGAGCAGTTCTTC,NA,TRBV6-1,NA,TRBJ2-1
CASSVPGAYTEAFF,TGTGCCAGTAGCGTTCCGGGGGCCTACACTGAAGCTTTCTTT,NA,TRBV19,NA,TRBJ1-1
CASSLYVGLAGVVNTQYF,TGTGCCAGCAGTTTATATGTTGGACTAGCGGGAGTTGTGAATACGCAGTATTTT,NA,TRBV27,TRBD2,TRBJ2-3
CASSPWTGVGNTIYF,TGTGCCAGCAGCCCATGGACAGGGGTCGGAAACACCATATATTTT,few,TRBV7-2,TRBD1,TRBJ1-3
CATRTELTSNEKLFF,TGTGCCACCAGGACGGAGCTTACCTCTAATGAAAAACTGTTTTTT,few,TRBV2,NA,TRBJ1-4
CATSDYQTSGSWNEQFF,TGTGCCACCAGTGATTATCAGACTAGCGGGAGTTGGAATGAGCAGTTCTTC,NA,TRBV24-1,TRBD2,TRBJ2-1
CASQAGVRTDTQYF,TGCGCCAGCCAAGCGGGAGTCCGCACAGATACGCAGTATTTT,NA,TRBV10-2,TRBD2,TRBJ2-3
CAWSPKFSEEAFF,TGTGCCTGGAGTCCTAAATTCAGCGAAGAAGCTTTCTTT,NA,TRBV30,NA,TRBJ1-1
CASSLSGGRAEAFF,TGTGCCAGCAGTTTATCAGGGGGTAGAGCTGAAGCTTTCTTT,many,TRBV28,TRBD1,TRBJ1-1
CVSSHRGGQQETQYF,TGTGTCAGCAGCCACCGCGGGGGACAGCAAGAGACCCAGTACTTC,NA,TRBV4-2,NA,TRBJ2-5
CASSPGLAGVGSKDTQYF,TGCGCCAGCAGCCCGGGACTAGCGGGAGTCGGTTCGAAAGATACGCAGTATTTT,many,TRBV5-1,TRBD2,TRBJ2-3
CASSQEGQAFYGYTF,TGCGCCAGCAGCCAAGAGGGACAGGCCTTCTATGGCTACACCTTC,few,TRBV4-1,TRBD1,TRBJ1-2
CASSFLLAGEDRQETQYF,TGTGCCAGCAGTTTCCTACTAGCGGGAGAGGATAGGCAAGAGACCCAGTACTTC,NA,TRBV6-1,TRBD2,TRBJ2-5
CASSLPAPGEQFF,TGTGCCAGCAGCTTACCCGCCCCGGGGGAGCAGTTCTTC,many,TRBV13,NA,TRBJ2-1
CAKQPLSGANVLTF,TGTGCCAAACAACCTCTCTCTGGGGCCAACGTCCTGACTTTC,NA,TRBV2,NA,TRBJ2-6
CASRNRGSSYNSPLHF,TGTGCCAGCAGAAACAGGGGAAGCTCCTATAATTCACCCCTCCACTTT,few,TRBV12-3/TRBV12-4,TRBD1,TRBJ1-6
CSASNQLNTEAFF,TGCAGTGCTAGTAACCAGCTGAACACTGAAGCTTTCTTT,few,TRBV20-1,NA,TRBJ1-1
CASLIRSQETQYF,TGTGCCAGCCTCATTCGAAGCCAAGAGACCCAGTACTTC,NA,TRBV7-2,NA,TRBJ2-5
CASSQETSGRRDEQFF,TGTGCCAGCAGCCAAGAAACTAGCGGGCGGCGCGATGAGCAGTTCTTC,NA,TRBV4-2,TRBD2,TRBJ2-1
CASRNAGVNTEAFF,TGTGCCAGCAGAAATGCAGGGGTGAACACTGAAGCTTTCTTT,NA,TRBV6-2/TRBV6-3,NA,TRBJ1-1
CASSLVGQGTDTQYF,TGCGCCAGCAGCTTGGTGGGACAGGGGACAGATACGCAGTATTTT,many,TRBV5-1,TRBD1,TRBJ2-3
CASSSSIREQYF,TGTGCCAGCAGTTCCTCTATACGCGAGCAGTACTTC,few,TRBV28,NA,TRBJ2-7
CATSPRTSHGYTF,TGTGCCACCAGCCCCCGGACAAGTCACGGCTACACCTTC,few,TRBV15,NA,TRBJ1-2